One T cell receptor (beta chain) is described in this entry. The antigen is not known. This entry is derived from a study of T cell responses to AZD1222 COVID-19 vaccine. Notes on the study in general: Repertoires in all cases were sampled only once the peak T cell response had passed. Baseline serostatus was positive in only a handful of AZD1222 recipients. It should be noted that donors were predominantly white British and more often female, and clonal diversity was possibly underestimated.

Generated by immunoSEQ multiplex PCR, the TCRdb table keeps only in-frame clones and is missing some. The sample gives approximately 140,000 clones, more than 85% of which show up once; about 4.1% is in the top ten. Doses given second, at about 4 or about 12 weeks, were pooled. The CDR3 covers 14 residues. Germline CDR1 reads SGHKS; CDR2 reads YYEKEE (reference sequence). Trimming pared 5 bases from V and 4 bases from J, leaving 15 bases between. The sequence came from an adult who received the AZD1222 COVID-19 vaccine. The chain joins TRBV5-5 to TRBJ1-1; D call uncertain. The sample here was peripheral blood, taken 28 days after the second AZD1222 dose. CDR3 region: CASRKAQEGTEAFF. CDR3 coding DNA: TGTGCCAGCAGGAAGGCCCAGGAGGGCACTGAAGCTTTCTTT.